Listed here are 14 T cell receptor beta chains from one sample, sequenced in a study of T-cell reconstitution after alpha-beta-depleted transplantation in children. Unique molecular identifiers were used to barcode this TCRbeta library. TCRdb used MiXCR to reprocess the PCR reads, holding one entry per CDR3 protein. The data contain roughly 400,000 distinct CDR3 sequences, 20% of them singletons. The input for sequencing was PBMCs from the stem cell graft donor, taken from the stem cell graft. The receptors were sampled from a human donor who donated a stem cell graft to a child with acute myeloid leukemia.

The chain recombines TRBV19 with TRBJ2-3; 8 bases align to TRBD2. The germline CDR1 and CDR2 sequences are LNHDA and SQIVND (reference sequence). The CDR3 has 15 amino acids. V shed 6 bases, J shed 5 bases, and the junction held 10 bases outside the gene matches. The CDR3, as DNA: TGTGCCAGTAGGTTCAGCGGGAGAATAATAGATACGCAGTATTTT. Protein sequence: CASRFSGRIIDTQYF.

This chain connects TRBV24-1 to TRBJ2-2; 10 bases are a match to TRBD2. Germline V gene data show CDR1 as KGHDR and CDR2 as SFDVKD. This CDR3 is 17 amino acids long. V lost 5 bases and J lost 3; bases outside the gene matches: 8. The CDR3 sequence: CATSALAGDHHTGELFF. The CDR3 nucleotides are TGTGCCACCAGTGCCCTAGCGGGAGACCACCACACCGGGGAGCTGTTTTTT.

This clonotype was counted a few times. The gene calls are TRBV3-1 and TRBJ2-2; D is perhaps TRBD1 (5 bases). In germline, CDR1 is LGHDT, CDR2 YNNKEL (reference sequence). V was clipped by 2 bases and J by 6 bases, with 7 bases between them. The CDR3 runs 13 residues. The CDR3 sequence: CASSQLRAGELFF. DNA for the CDR3: TGTGCCAGCAGCCAACTCAGGGCCGGGGAGCTGTTTTTT.

The J gene is TRBJ2-1, the V gene TRBV20-1; D is unclear. The CDR3 spans 12 residues. The germline V and J ends were trimmed by 5 bases and 5 bases, with 10 bases remaining between them. The germline V gene encodes CDR1 DFQATT and CDR2 SNEGSKA (reference sequence). The CDR3 spells CSASFLNNEQFF. In DNA form, the CDR3 reads TGCAGTGCTTCCTTCTTGAACAATGAGCAGTTCTTC.

This clonotype has just a few counts. J is TRBJ2-1 and V is TRBV7-2; D is perhaps TRBD2 (5 bases). V gave up 2 bases and J gave up 6 bases, with 8 bases separating them. Germline V lookup: CDR1 SGHTA, CDR2 FQGNSA. CDR3 length equals 13 residues. This CDR3 is CASSLLGGNEQFF. CDR3 nucleotide sequence: TGTGCCAGCAGCTTACTCGGAGGCAATGAGCAGTTCTTC.

The rearrangement links TRBV5-1 to TRBJ1-4; 9 bases are shared with TRBD1. The germline V gene has CDR1 SGHRS and CDR2 YFSETQ. Unmatched junction bases numbered 3, after V lost 4 bases and J lost 8 bases. The CDR3 is 13 amino acids. In DNA form, the CDR3 reads TGCGCCAGCAGCCGGACAGGGGTAGAAAAACTGTTTTTT. Translated, it gives CASSRTGVEKLFF.

In its sample, this clonotype was seen a few times. The chain uses TRBV14 and TRBJ1-1; no firm D call. With 0 bases removed from V and 1 base from J, the gap between germline ends came to 3 bases. From germline, CDR1 is SGHDN and CDR2 FVKESK. This CDR3 is 13 amino acids long. CDR3 in amino acids: CASSQDQNTEAFF. CDR3 nucleotide sequence: TGTGCCAGCAGCCAAGACCAGAACACTGAAGCTTTCTTT.

This clonotype occurred many times. V gene TRBV29-1 combines with J gene TRBJ2-2; the match to TRBD1 covers 7 bases. Germline lookup yields CDR1 SQVTM and CDR2 ANQGSEA. CDR3 length equals 12 residues. The V and J ends lost 7 bases and 4 bases, in that order; junction bases with no gene match: 3. The CDR3 spells CSGQGFTGELFF. The CDR3 bases are TGCAGCGGACAGGGATTCACCGGGGAGCTGTTTTTT.

The genes are TRBV20-1 and TRBJ1-2, with 10 nucleotides matching TRBD1. V gave up 1 base and J gave up 4 bases; unmatched junction bases: 9. Germline V gives CDR1 DFQATT, CDR2 SNEGSKA (reference sequence). This CDR3 is 16 amino acids long. The CDR3 sequence is CSARAQFGTGAYGYTF. CDR3 DNA: TGCAGTGCTAGAGCTCAGTTTGGGACAGGGGCCTATGGCTACACCTTC.

The V gene is TRBV5-5, the J gene TRBJ2-1; no clear D gene. CDR3 length: 15 amino acids. The germline V gene has CDR1 SGHKS and CDR2 YYEKEE (reference sequence). The ends were cut back, 0 bases at V and 0 bases at J, with 7 bases in the middle. CDR3 protein: CASSLAGLSYNEQFF. As DNA, the CDR3 is TGTGCCAGCAGCTTGGCAGGTCTCTCCTACAATGAGCAGTTCTTC. The whole variable domain, filled in from reference TRBV5-5 and TRBJ2-1, reads DAGVTQSPTHLIKTRGQQVTLRCSPISGHKSVSWYQQVLGQGPQFIFQYYEKEERGRGNFPDRFSARQFPNYSSELNVNALLLGDSALYLCASSLAGLSYNEQFFGPGTRLTVL.

This chain links TRBV20-1 with TRBJ2-2, with 10 bases matching TRBD1. Germline CDR1 reads DFQATT; CDR2 reads SNEGSKA (reference sequence). The trim removed 2 bases at V and 7 bases at J, leaving 13 bases unmatched. This CDR3 has 17 residues. The CDR3: CSARSPPGQGTGGELFF. The CDR3 DNA is TGCAGTGCTAGATCCCCCCCGGGACAGGGGACCGGCGGGGAGCTGTTTTTT.

This clonotype has only a few counts. The V call is TRBV20-1, the J call TRBJ1-1, with D tentatively TRBD1 (6 bases). From germline, CDR1 is DFQATT and CDR2 SNEGSKA (reference sequence). This CDR3 is 15 amino acids long. Trimming shortened V by 7 bases and J by 1 base, and 19 bases separated the two germline ends. CDR3 in DNA: TGCAGTGGGAAAAAGGACAGCTTTTCGAACACTGAAGCTTTCTTT. This encodes CSGKKDSFSNTEAFF.

This chain links TRBV10-3 with TRBJ2-7; TRBD2 agrees at 8 bases. V was clipped by 10 bases and J by 0 bases; unmatched bases: 14. The CDR3 totals 16 residues. Per germline, CDR1 ENHRY and CDR2 SYGVKD. CDR3 amino acids: CATGLLAVMSSYEQYF. Here the CDR3 DNA reads TGTGCCACCGGGTTACTAGCGGTGATGAGCTCCTACGAGCAGTACTTC.

The chain links TRBV15 to TRBJ2-3; tentatively, D is TRBD1 or TRBD2 (5 bases each). The CDR3 totals 19 residues. Germline CDR1 LNHNV, CDR2 YYDKDF (reference sequence). Deletions cut 1 base from V and 1 base from J, with 21 bases between. This CDR3 reads CATSRAFSYKGDRTDTQYF. The CDR3 nucleotides read TGTGCCACCAGCAGAGCCTTCTCTTACAAAGGGGACCGCACAGATACGCAGTATTTT.